This TCR beta chain is from a study of cytomegalovirus exposure and HLA in healthy donors (dated by TCRdb to about 2017). For context, the study as a whole: In an earlier analysis of under 600 of the donors, roughly 300 Gb of sequence data and approximately 120 million unique TCR beta sequences from about 179 million T cells were reported. An early release covering around 630 HLA-typed donors comprised about 300 gigabases of sequencing data and around 80 million unique TCR sequences. The genetic ancestry cluster associated with self-reported Caucasian donors included about four fifths of the roughly 410 genotyped donors. The study aimed to test whether signatures of past pathogen exposure could be identified by cataloging public T cell receptors. Using immunosequencing, the study profiled T cell repertoires from 500 to 800 subjects and related those repertoires to cytomegalovirus serostatus. A separate validation cohort of some 130 different subjects was used in addition to the roughly 670-subject first cohort. To predict cytomegalovirus infection status, the study combined high-throughput TCR immunosequencing, statistical association of individual TCRs with disease status, and machine learning. A later analysis re-examined previously published TCR beta repertoires from more than 650 donors and added high-resolution HLA genotyping to investigate patterns of TCR occurrence. Rather than using new phenotypic data, the later analysis identified candidate immune exposures from TCR beta sequences and from how often those sequences occurred across donors. To decide whether each TCR beta V gene segment behaved as functional or pseudogenic, an earlier analysis of over 500 of the donors relied on high-throughput TCR beta sequencing. Donor age, sex, ethnicity and CMV serostatus were collected together with the repertoire data. In a later genetic analysis, genome-wide SNP genotypes for about 55% of the 666 donors were used, and that subset was treated as a discovery cohort. Every discovery cohort repertoire had been produced on one sequencing platform. Both class I and class II loci were covered by HLA typing, at four-digit resolution. The number of donors typed differed by locus, with about 629-640 for A, B, C, DRB1 and DQB1, approximately 500 for DQA1, over 600 for DPA1, and 400 to 490 for DPB1. Roughly 5 DR-DQ haplotypes were handled as single units for association and clustering, since linkage in the cohort was strong. On average, roughly 250,000 unique TCR beta nucleotide sequences were sequenced per donor among 398 genotyped donors of the cohort, with about 19% of those sequences being non-productive.

V is trimmed back by 2 bases and J by 0 bases, and the junction contains 12 bases that no gene match accounts for. From a lookup of the germline V gene (reference sequence), CDR1 and CDR2 are SEHNR and FQNEAQ. The CDR3 sequence holds 19 residues, the cysteine and phenylalanine included. Only the CDR3 part of the read is kept: 57 bases, read in frame from the first base. This clone was found a few times. The antigen it binds to is not known. One base away there is no much larger clone; base qualities are not given. Libraries came from the immunoSEQ multiplex PCR assay. For the multiplex PCR, a mixture combining 60 forward primers for TCR Vbeta segments and 13 reverse primers for TCR Jbeta segments was used. Amplification of the CDR3 region of rearranged TCR beta genes was performed with a multiplex PCR assay on genomic DNA. The Illumina HiSeq System was used to sequence the amplified TCR beta libraries as 87-base-pair reads. The authors' analysis ran thus. Across the roughly 670 repertoires, a later analysis counted about 81 million unique TCR beta chains, roughly 11 million of which were shared by at least two donors. A nearest-neighbor algorithm error-corrected the raw reads and collapsed the reads into unique sequences, merging closely related sequences to remove PCR and sequencing errors. To assign V, D and J gene segments, CDR3 sequences were aligned to IMGT reference sequences. For a sequence to be retained, a match of at least six nucleotides to both a V gene segment and a J gene segment was required. Rearrangements were classified as productive when the CDR3 lacked stop codons and remained in frame with V and J, and all other rearrangements were classified as non-productive. Following IMGT convention, CDR3 was defined as the stretch from the second conserved V-encoded cysteine to the conserved J-encoded phenylalanine. The earlier analysis of 500 to 600 of the donors excluded sequences that lacked an unambiguous match to a single V gene segment. An earlier analysis of a few hundred of the donors called V segments functional above 56.7% productive rearrangements and segregating when the between-donor standard deviation exceeded 5%. A statistical classification framework was built to diagnose cytomegalovirus status from the catalog of TCR beta chain sequences. In a later analysis, TCR nucleotide sequences were compared against IMGT/GENE-DB human TR gene sequences so that V and J genes could be assigned. A later analysis assigned CDR3 sequences and most-parsimonious VDJ recombination scenarios with the TCRdist pipeline. In a later analysis, each TCR beta chain was defined by its CDR3 amino acid sequence together with its V-gene family, and reads lacking a unique V-gene family were excluded. To address suspected cross-contamination and a sequencing artifact, a later analysis removed around 590 highly shared, low-generation-probability nucleotide sequences. In a later analysis, a clonal expansion index was calculated for each public chain from normalized within-repertoire ranks of inferred template counts. A later analysis computed generation probabilities with a VDJ recombination model fitted to out-of-frame rearrangements, and checked the results against IGoR. Hypergeometric tests were used in a later analysis to score TCR-TCR, TCR-HLA and TCR-CMV co-occurrence, with a repertoire-size bias correction applied to the TCR pairs. False discovery rates were estimated in a later analysis by permuting HLA or CMV assignments 20 times. In a later analysis, co-occurring TCRs were grouped with DBSCAN, and TCRdist sequence similarity was added when clustering was performed within HLA-allele-positive subsets. Repertoires with fewer than 30,000 or more than 120,000 public chains, plus five repertoires with anomalous nucleotide sharing, were excluded from co-occurrence clustering. In TCRdb, the immuneACCESS table is reduced to in-frame sequences with V and J assigned. These tables do not hold every clone; where another copy was compared, an unresolved V gene accounts for under half, and the others remain unexplained. D and trimming were read from the DNA, whereas the V and J calls and clone size are those reported in that table. This sample holds some 110,000 clones; about 72% were observed only once. The ten largest clones represent around 4.9% of the sample.

The cohort consisted of 670 or so healthy bone marrow donors. All cohort members were sampled while nominally healthy, although unrecorded immune exposures were likely present. The donor was CMV seropositive and was included in the group of 250 to 300 seropositive cohort members. Each donor provided a peripheral blood sample, and peripheral blood mononuclear cells were used for TCR beta sequencing. The Qiagen DNeasy Blood Extraction Kit was used to extract genomic DNA from the blood cell samples. Study-wide conclusions, independent of this receptor: Immune exposure information for the cohort was limited to CMV serostatus. A group of highly shared sequence variants was considered likely to be a technical artifact of the sequencing pipeline. Cytomegalovirus status was reported to be diagnosed by the classifier with high specificity and sensitivity in both the original and validation cohorts. Compared with equally common non-associated chains, HLA-associated TCR beta chains in a later analysis were more clonally expanded and had lower generation probabilities. HLA typing was unavailable for some donors at each locus, so association tests used only the typed subset. A few of the identified cytomegalovirus-associated TCR beta chains were confirmed in vitro to be specific for cytomegalovirus antigens. V-gene and J-gene trimming of TCR beta chains was associated with a missense DCLRE1C variant in a later genetic analysis, and the association was replicated in an independent cohort. A further reported finding was that TCR beta sequences accurately predicted the HLA-A and HLA-B alleles for most subjects in the first cohort. In a later genetic analysis, fewer N-insertions in productive TCRs were reported among donors in an Asian-associated ancestry cluster than the approximately 670-donor mean. The study listed 164 TCR beta chains as associated with cytomegalovirus. Sequencing depth was assumed to be roughly uniform across donors in the presence/absence analyses, though that assumption may not hold. Correlated functional status among segregating V segments might be attributable to linkage disequilibrium, but an unknown experimental factor could not be ruled out. Several of the top co-occurrence clusters appeared to be linked to parvovirus B19, influenza, CMV and Epstein-Barr virus, according to a later analysis. In a later analysis, the rate of TCR association differed among HLA loci, with DRB1 alleles having the most associated TCRs and HLA-C alleles having the fewest. At a false discovery rate of 0.05, a later analysis linked 16,951 TCR beta sequences to specific HLA alleles. The authors suggested that the approach could potentially be extended to other disease states and immunological phenotypes. Most TCR sequences were seen in very few donors, while some public TCRs were found in many individuals. In this cohort, only TCR beta chains were sequenced, and detectable features were limited by the absence of alpha or paired-chain data. In a later analysis, most CMV-associated TCR beta chains were found to appear HLA-restricted, with HLA associations seemingly driven largely by CMV exposure. The 87-base-pair reads could not distinguish some IMGT-functional V segments, including TRBV6-2 and TRBV6-3, so those segments were excluded. Because counts were too low, around 18 rarely observed V segments, including chromosome 9 orphons, were left out of the earlier analysis of 500 to 650 of the donors. When HLA alleles, especially DR and DQ, strongly co-occurred, TCR associations were difficult to assign to individual alleles. In an earlier analysis of about 550 of the donors, most TCR beta V segments were observed in productive rearrangements about 90% or about 30% of the time, broadly matching IMGT annotations.

Recombination joined TRBV7-9 with TRBJ2-7; TRBD2 lines up with 11 middle nucleotides. The sequence came from a man aged 50 to 60 in good health and CMV-seropositive. Sequencing input: PBMCs. The sequenced DNA: TGTGCCAGCAGCTTACCGTCAGGAGGCACTAGCGGGAGCTCCTACGAGCAGTACTTC. Translated, it gives CASSLPSGGTSGSSYEQYF.